Below are 3 T cell receptor beta chains sequenced from a single sample in a study of T cell repertoires in cytomegalovirus infection. Their antigens are not known. One entry per CDR3 protein results from TCRdb running MiXCR on the reads. The table records some 920,000 distinct CDR3 sequences, approximately 30% of them present only once. The material was cultured CD8+ T cells from PBMCs, obtained from culture after CMV antigen stimulation. Receptors were obtained from a human donor in good health (CMV status not recorded). Some clones in this sample may be carry-over from other donors' samples.

V gene TRBV6-6 combines with J gene TRBJ2-1, with TRBD1 as a possible D gene (6 bases). Trimming removed 4 bases at V and 0 bases at J, with 10 bases between. The CDR3 has 15 residues. CDR1 and CDR2 (germline): MNHNY, SVGAGI (reference sequence). The CDR3 DNA reads TGTGCCAGCAGTTGGGACACTGGCTCCTACAATGAGCAGTTCTTC. It yields the protein CASSWDTGSYNEQFF.

This chain connects TRBV5-5 to TRBJ1-1; possibly TRBD1 for D (5 bases). Trimming cost V 5 bases and J 4 bases, with 12 bases left between them. The CDR3 extends over 13 amino acids. CDR1 SGHKS and CDR2 YYEKEE come from the germline V gene (reference sequence). CDR3 protein: CASRWGFGTEAFF. For the CDR3, the DNA is TGTGCCAGCAGGTGGGGGTTTGGCACTGAAGCTTTCTTT. Drawing the rest from reference TRBV5-5 and TRBJ1-1, the complete variable domain is DAGVTQSPTHLIKTRGQQVTLRCSPISGHKSVSWYQQVLGQGPQFIFQYYEKEERGRGNFPDRFSARQFPNYSSELNVNALLLGDSALYLCASRWGFGTEAFFGQGTRLTVV.

Details on this clonotype: A junction boundary mismatches the germline segment, possibly from a read error. The rearrangement joins TRBV7-2 to TRBJ1-4, with 11 bases aligning to TRBD1. The germline V gene has CDR1 SGHTA and CDR2 FQGNSA. The CDR3 extends over 15 amino acids. The CDR3 DNA sequence: TGTGCCAACAGCTTCGGGACAGGGGGAGGTGAAAAACTGTTTTTT. Residues: CANSFGTGGGEKLFF.